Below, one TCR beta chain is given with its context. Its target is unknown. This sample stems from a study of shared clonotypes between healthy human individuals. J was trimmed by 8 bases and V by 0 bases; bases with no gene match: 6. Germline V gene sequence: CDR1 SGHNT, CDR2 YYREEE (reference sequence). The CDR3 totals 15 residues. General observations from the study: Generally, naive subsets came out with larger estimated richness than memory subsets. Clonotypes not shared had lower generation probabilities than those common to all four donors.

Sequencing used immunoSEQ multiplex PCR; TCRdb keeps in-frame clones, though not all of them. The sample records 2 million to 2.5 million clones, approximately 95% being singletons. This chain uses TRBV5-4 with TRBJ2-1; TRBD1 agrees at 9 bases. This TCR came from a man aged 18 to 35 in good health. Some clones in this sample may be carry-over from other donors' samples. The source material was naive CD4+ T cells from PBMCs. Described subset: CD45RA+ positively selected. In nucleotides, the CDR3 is TGTGCCAGCAGCTTGGTTGGACAGGGGCTGTATGAGCAGTTCTTC. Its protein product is CASSLVGQGLYEQFF.